The 13 T cell receptor beta chains in this list originate from one sample, sequenced in a study of Ad26.COV2.S vaccination and SARS-CoV-2 variants. The protocol was immunoSEQ multiplex PCR, while the TCRdb copy is restricted to in-frame clones and leaves out a portion. The table shows hundreds of thousands of clones, with more than 70% occurring only once. The treatment is: 15 to 20 received Ad26.COV2.S at low or high dose, single or two shots; roughly five received placebo; per-sample allocation not given. Sample collection was performed on day 63 after the first vaccine or placebo injection. Sequenced here: peripheral blood, sampled in a trial of Ad26.COV2.S vaccine versus placebo. These receptors came from a person aged 18-60 years who received the Ad26.COV2.S COVID-19 vaccine or a placebo.

The chain couples TRBV24-1 to TRBJ2-1; 14 nucleotides align to TRBD2. V lost 3 bases, J lost 8 bases, and 2 bases stayed unmatched. Germline lookup yields CDR1 KGHDR and CDR2 SFDVKD. The CDR3 consists of 15 residues. DNA for the CDR3: TGTGCCACCAGTGATGGACTAGCGGGAGGATATGAGCAGTTCTTC. Translating it yields CATSDGLAGGYEQFF.

The rearrangement uses TRBV7-2 and TRBJ1-1; D is unresolved. V shed 2 bases and J shed 0 bases, with 7 bases lying between them. The CDR3 has 14 amino acids. Germline V gene sequence: CDR1 SGHTA, CDR2 FQGNSA. The CDR3 region is CASSLPVMNTEAFF. DNA of the CDR3: TGTGCCAGCAGCTTACCGGTAATGAACACTGAAGCTTTCTTT.

This clone was counted between two and nine times. The J gene is TRBJ2-2, the V gene TRBV11-2, with unresolved D. This CDR3 has 16 residues. Trimming left V 0 bases short and J 0 bases short, with 8 bases between. Germline CDR1 and CDR2: SGHAT and FQNNGV. The CDR3 loop reads CASSLERTANTGELFF. CDR3 in DNA: TGTGCCAGCAGCTTAGAGCGGACGGCGAACACCGGGGAGCTGTTTTTT.

CDR3 amino acids: CASSRTSGSGDYTDTQYF. In nucleotides, the CDR3 is TGTGCCAGTAGCCGGACTAGCGGGAGTGGAGACTACACAGATACGCAGTATTTT. V usage is TRBV19 and J usage is TRBJ2-3; 13 bases match TRBD2. CDR1 is LNHDA, CDR2 SQIVND, per germline (reference sequence). J lost 2 bases, V lost 6 bases, and 11 bases had no gene match. The CDR3 consists of 18 residues.

The chain carries TRBV6-2 or TRBV6-3 and TRBJ1-5; D is uncertain. There are 13 residues in the CDR3. Trimming removed 4 bases from V and 4 bases from J, with 8 bases in between. Germline V gene sequence: CDR1 MNHEY, CDR2 SVGEGT. The chain's CDR3 is CASSSTTNQPQHF. CDR3 DNA: TGTGCCAGCAGTTCAACAACAAATCAGCCCCAGCATTTT.

This chain links TRBV18 with TRBJ2-3; 7 nucleotides align to TRBD1. Germline V lookup: CDR1 KGHSH, CDR2 LQKENI. The CDR3 is 15 amino acids. Unmatched junction bases numbered 7, after V lost 3 bases and J lost 4 bases. The CDR3 DNA follows: TGTGCCAGCTCACCGAGGACAGGAGTCCCAGATACGCAGTATTTT. Its translation: CASSPRTGVPDTQYF.

J is TRBJ2-1 and V is TRBV6-2 or TRBV6-3, with D tentatively TRBD2 (7 bases). The CDR3 consists of 15 residues. The V end was cut by 2 bases, the J end by 8 bases, with 16 bases between. Germline values: CDR1 MNHEY, CDR2 SVGEGT. The CDR3 DNA reads as TGTGCCAGCAGTTACGATGGGGGGGCCAGCTATGAGCAGTTCTTC. Residues: CASSYDGGASYEQFF.

The CDR3 loop is CASSPTVGQTTGYTF. The CDR3 DNA sequence: TGCGCCAGCAGTCCCACGGTGGGCCAAACTACCGGCTACACCTTC. V gene TRBV5-1 combines with J gene TRBJ1-2; D is unresolved. V was pared by 5 bases and J by 8 bases, with 22 bases between. The germline gives CDR1 SGHRS, CDR2 YFSETQ. The CDR3 is 15 residues long. Full variable domain (rest looked up from reference TRBV5-1 and TRBJ1-2): KAGVTQTPRYLIKTRGQQVTLSCSPISGHRSVSWYQQTPGQGLQFLFEYFSETQRNKGNFPGRFSGRQFSNSRSEMNVSTLELGDSALYLCASSPTVGQTTGYTFGSGTRLTVV.

The chain combines TRBV30 with TRBJ1-5; TRBD1 matches 9 bases. The V and J ends lost 3 bases and 8 bases, in that order; junction bases with no gene match: 8. CDR3 length equals 14 residues. Germline loops: CDR1 GTSNPN, CDR2 SVGIG (reference sequence). This CDR3 is CAWRPRDRAEPQHF. Written as DNA, the CDR3 is TGTGCCTGGAGGCCCCGGGACAGGGCAGAGCCCCAGCATTTT.

This clone was seen only once. In nucleotides, the CDR3 is TGTGCCAGTACCGACAGGGAGGGAAATGAAAAACTGTTTTTT. Translating it yields CASTDREGNEKLFF. This chain connects TRBV2 to TRBJ1-4; 7 nucleotides line up with TRBD1. The junction had 9 bases not matched to a gene; V was cut back by 9 bases and J by 5 bases. CDR3 length equals 14 residues. The germline CDR1 and CDR2 sequences are SNHLY and FYNNEI.

This sequence joins TRBV7-2 and TRBJ2-7, with 11 bases that match TRBD2. V trimming: 2 bases; J trimming: 4 bases; junction bases outside the gene matches: 7. Germline lookup yields CDR1 SGHTA and CDR2 FQGNSA. The CDR3 has 16 residues. CDR3 DNA: TGTGCCAGCAGCTTATCCCCTAGCGGGGGGACTTACGAGCAGTACTTC. It translates to CASSLSPSGGTYEQYF.

The chain recombines TRBV3-1 (or the pseudogene TRBV3-2) with TRBJ2-4; TRBD1 matches at 9 bases. The CDR3 is made up of 16 amino acids. The J segment lost 4 bases and the V segment lost 5 bases, leaving 9 bases of the junction unmatched. The germline V gene has CDR1 LGHDT and CDR2 YNNKEL (reference sequence). This CDR3 is CASSFELGTGKNIQYF. CDR3 nucleotides: TGTGCCAGCAGCTTTGAGTTGGGGACAGGGAAAAACATTCAGTACTTC.

The chain has TRBV11-1 and TRBJ2-2, with TRBD1 matching over 9 bases. The CDR3 consists of 15 residues. CDR1 is SGHAT and CDR2 is FQDESV in the germline V gene (reference sequence). The trim removed 6 bases at V and 2 bases at J, leaving 4 bases unmatched. The CDR3 loop reads CASRRDRVNTGELFF. Written as DNA, the CDR3 is TGTGCCAGCAGACGGGACAGGGTAAACACCGGGGAGCTGTTTTTT.